Following are 9 T cell receptor beta chains from one sample sequenced in a study of cytomegalovirus exposure and HLA in healthy donors listed by TCRdb under 2017. Libraries were built with the immunoSEQ multiplex PCR assay. For the multiplex PCR, a mixture combining 60 forward primers for TCR Vbeta segments and 13 reverse primers for TCR Jbeta segments was used. Entries here come from immuneACCESS through TCRdb and include only in-frame sequences with V and J called. Some clones fail to appear in such tables; in the studies checked, an unresolved V gene covers under half of the shortfall, and the cause of the remainder is unknown. The table for this sample lists 150,000 to 200,000 clones; 60% to 80% of them were counted only once. The ten largest clones add up to about 0.91% of the sample. Sequencing was carried out using PBMCs. These TCRs come from a woman aged 45-59 years in good health and CMV-seropositive.

V and J are TRBV6-6 and TRBJ2-3; D not resolved. The CDR3 sequence is 12 residues long. Trimming pared 8 bases from V and 3 bases from J, leaving 9 bases between. Germline V CDR1 and CDR2: MNHNY, SVGAGI (reference sequence). As DNA, the CDR3 is TGTGCCAGCGGTGGAGTGACAGATACGCAGTATTTT. Encoded protein: CASGGVTDTQYF.

CDR3 bases: TGTGCCAGCTCACCGTCGGCCGGGACTAGCGGGGATACATTCACGCAGTATTTT. It yields the protein CASSPSAGTSGDTFTQYF. The rearrangement uses TRBV18 and TRBJ2-3; 13 positions match TRBD2. The CDR3 consists of 18 residues. Germline CDR1 reads KGHSH; CDR2 reads LQKENI. The V and J ends lost 3 bases and 9 bases, in that order; junction bases with no gene match: 15.

This clone was detected many times. This chain links TRBV29-1 with TRBJ1-1, with TRBD1 identical over 7 bases. The CDR3 length is 11 residues. Germline trimming cut 3 bases from V and 8 bases from J; bases unmatched to any gene: 3. CDR1 SQVTM and CDR2 ANQGSEA come from the germline V gene. The CDR3 bases are TGCAGCGTTGACAGGGGGAGGGAAGCTTTCTTT. This encodes CSVDRGREAFF.

The table lists this clone with a count of one. The rearrangement links TRBV11-2 to TRBJ2-1; unclear D gene. CDR1 is SGHAT and CDR2 is FQNNGV in the germline V gene. V lost 3 bases to trimming and J lost 9 bases, with 9 bases between them. The CDR3 length is 12 residues. DNA of the CDR3: TGTGCCAGCAGCTTTTTCTTCCCTGAGCAGTTCTTC. Protein: CASSFFFPEQFF.

Remarks on this clone: This specimen includes other DNA sequences encoding the same CDR3. CDR3 DNA sequence: TGTGCCAGCAGCCAAGATAGGAACACTGAAGCTTTCTTT. Protein: CASSQDRNTEAFF. The V gene is TRBV14, the J gene TRBJ1-1; D unresolved. V lost 0 bases to trimming and J lost 1 base, with 3 bases between them. CDR1 and CDR2 from the germline V gene are SGHDN and FVKESK. CDR3 length: 13 amino acids.

This rearrangement joins TRBV9 to TRBJ1-4; 7 bases agree with TRBD1. This CDR3 has 16 residues. Looked up from germline, CDR1 is SGDLS and CDR2 is YYNGEE. The V segment lost 4 bases and the J segment 5 bases; nucleotides outside the gene matches: 11. CDR3 residues: CASSPGTGAGNEKLFF. CDR3 nucleotide sequence: TGTGCCAGCAGCCCAGGAACAGGGGCTGGGAATGAAAAACTGTTTTTT.

The V gene is TRBV2, the J gene TRBJ1-1; 12 bases map to TRBD1. The V gene end was trimmed by 6 bases and the J gene end by 3 bases; junction bases not matched to a gene: 8. The CDR3 length is 16 residues. Germline values: CDR1 SNHLY, CDR2 FYNNEI. The DNA of the CDR3 is TGTGCCAGCAGGGGGACAGGGGGCGCGGGGCACACTGAAGCTTTCTTT. This encodes CASRGTGGAGHTEAFF.

This clone was recorded a few times. The chain couples TRBV13 to TRBJ2-4; possible D gene TRBD2, 5 bases. The CDR3 is made up of 14 amino acids. V dropped 3 bases and J dropped 6 bases, with 12 bases sitting between them. Germline CDR1 reads PRHDT; CDR2 reads FYEKMQ (reference sequence). The CDR3 DNA reads as TGTGCCAGCAGCTTTCGAACCCGGGGAAACATTCAGTACTTC. Its translation is CASSFRTRGNIQYF. Full variable domain (rest looked up from reference TRBV13 and TRBJ2-4): AAGVIQSPRHLIKEKRETATLKCYPIPRHDTVYWYQQGPGQDPQFLISFYEKMQSDKGSIPDRFSAQQFSDYHSELNMSSLELGDSALYFCASSFRTRGNIQYFGAGTRLSVL.

The V and J genes are TRBV19 and TRBJ1-2, with no clear D. V was clipped by 7 bases and J by 8 bases, with 14 bases between them. CDR1 LNHDA and CDR2 SQIVND come from the germline V gene (reference sequence). The CDR3 consists of 12 residues. DNA of the CDR3: TGTGCCAGTAAAAACCCTGGAGGCGGCTACACCTTC. It is translated as CASKNPGGGYTF.